The 21 T cell receptor beta chains reported below all come from one sample, sequenced in a study of T cells after yellow fever vaccination (dated 2019 in TCRdb). The library was prepared using 5' RACE. Sequencing relied on an Illumina NovaSeq 6000. TCRdb cleaned the public reads at Q25 with fastp, built clones with MiXCR and kept in-frame beta chains. Every CDR3 protein is listed once, alongside the most common genes and DNA of its rows. The sample contains 170,000 or so distinct CDR3 sequences, around 9.7% of them found a single time. 35% to 40% of the sample lies in the top ten. This specimen's treatment or condition label, interpreted: live attenuated yellow fever vaccine strain. Sequences were derived from CD8+ T cells sorted from PBMCs, sampled 45 days after the yellow fever booster vaccination. The source of these receptors is a man between 18 and 29 years old who received the YFV17D yellow fever vaccine.

This clonotype showed up just a few times. This chain uses TRBV12-3 or TRBV12-4 with TRBJ2-3; a possible D gene is TRBD1 (6 bases). The CDR3 runs 16 residues. V lost 8 bases and J lost 5, with 23 bases in between. The CDR3: CASGTTHRDKGDTQYF. CDR3 in DNA: TGTGCCAGCGGGACGACGCACAGGGATAAAGGAGATACGCAGTATTTT.

The chain joins TRBV27 to TRBJ2-1, with 11 bases that match TRBD2. V was clipped by 6 bases and J by 7 bases; unmatched bases: 11. The V gene's germline CDR1 is MNHEY and CDR2 SMNVEV (reference sequence). This CDR3 is built from 16 residues. The CDR3 spells CASRPLGASGRNEQFF. As DNA, the CDR3 is TGTGCCAGCAGGCCTCTAGGGGCTAGCGGGAGGAATGAGCAGTTCTTC.

Concerning this clonotype: Germline and junction disagree at one end, which may indicate a read error. CDR3: CAWGRGNDQYF. The CDR3 DNA sequence: TGTGCCTGGGGGAGGGGAAACGATCAGTACTTC. This chain connects TRBV30 to TRBJ2-7; the match to TRBD2 covers 7 bases. Germline V gene lookup returns CDR1 GTSNPN and CDR2 SVGIG (reference sequence). CDR3 length equals 11 residues.

This clonotype was picked up a small number of times. The chain links TRBV15 to TRBJ2-3, with D perhaps TRBD1 or TRBD2 (5 bases each). Germline V lookup: CDR1 LNHNV, CDR2 YYDKDF (reference sequence). Trimming removed 0 bases from V and 1 base from J, with 11 bases in between. The CDR3 totals 16 residues. The CDR3 sequence: CATSRDLRGGTDTQYF. The CDR3 DNA follows: TGTGCCACCAGCAGAGATTTGAGAGGGGGCACAGATACGCAGTATTTT.

This clonotype has a handful of counts. The chain uses TRBV5-1 and TRBJ2-2; D not resolved. The CDR3 extends over 16 amino acids. V gave up 3 bases and J gave up 4 bases, with 16 bases separating them. CDR1 is SGHRS, CDR2 YFSETQ, per germline. In nucleotides, the CDR3 is TGCGCCAGCAGCTGGACCCCCGACCCCTTCACCGGGGAGCTGTTTTTT. Protein: CASSWTPDPFTGELFF.

V usage is TRBV25-1 and J usage is TRBJ2-5; D call uncertain. The V end was cut by 4 bases, the J end by 9 bases, with 12 bases between. This CDR3 is 12 amino acids long. In germline, CDR1 is MGHDK, CDR2 SYGVNS. CDR3 nucleotide sequence: TGTGCCAGCAGTGCTCCTCGGTCGGCCCAGTACTTC. This gives the protein CASSAPRSAQYF.

This clonotype showed up just a few times. J is TRBJ1-1 and V is TRBV2; D ambiguous. CDR1 SNHLY and CDR2 FYNNEI come from the germline V gene. Trimming pared 6 bases from V and 5 bases from J, leaving 7 bases between. The CDR3 sequence is 11 residues long. For the CDR3, the DNA is TGTGCCAGCAGGGAATCGACTGAAGCTTTCTTT. Translating it yields CASRESTEAFF. The full variable domain, completed using reference TRBV2 and TRBJ1-1, is EPEVTQTPSHQVTQMGQEVILRCVPISNHLYFYWYRQILGQKVEFLVSFYNNEISEKSEIFDDQFSVERPDGSNFTLKIRSTKLEDSAMYFCASRESTEAFFGQGTRLTVV.

V is TRBV9 and J is TRBJ2-5; no clear D. The CDR3 is 14 amino acids. CDR1 and CDR2 (germline): SGDLS, YYNGEE. Trimming left V 0 bases short and J 4 bases short, with 10 bases between. The CDR3 loop is CASSVEWMGETQYF. CDR3 DNA: TGTGCCAGCAGCGTAGAGTGGATGGGAGAGACCCAGTACTTC. Drawing the rest from reference TRBV9 and TRBJ2-5, the complete variable domain is DSGVTQTPKHLITATGQRVTLRCSPRSGDLSVYWYQQSLDQGLQFLIQYYNGEERAKGNILERFSAQQFPDLHSELNLSSLELGDSALYFCASSVEWMGETQYFGPGTRLLVL.

The J gene is TRBJ2-2, the V gene TRBV7-2; 7 positions match TRBD1. The CDR3 covers 17 residues. Germline V gene sequence: CDR1 SGHTA, CDR2 FQGNSA. J lost 0 bases, V lost 2 bases, and 6 bases had no gene match. The CDR3 sequence is CASSLREGGSNTGELFF. CDR3 bases: TGTGCCAGCAGCTTAAGAGAAGGGGGCTCGAACACCGGGGAGCTGTTTTTT.

This clonotype was seen a few times. The genes are TRBV7-9 and TRBJ1-5; maybe TRBD1 (5 bases). The CDR3 is 14 amino acids. The V end lost 3 bases, the J end lost 2 bases, and 8 bases lay between the germline ends. Germline V gene data show CDR1 as SEHNR and CDR2 as FQNEAQ (reference sequence). CDR3 in amino acids: CASSFGGRNQPQHF. The CDR3 DNA reads TGTGCCAGCAGCTTCGGGGGACGCAATCAGCCCCAGCATTTT.

This clonotype was detected a few times. The chain recombines TRBV6-5 with TRBJ2-7; D uncertain. V lost 6 bases and J lost 5, with 11 bases in between. Germline V CDR1 and CDR2: MNHEY, SVGAGI. The CDR3 length is 12 residues. CDR3 residues: CASSPGPHEQYF. The CDR3 bases are TGTGCCAGCAGCCCAGGTCCCCACGAGCAGTACTTC.

This clonotype was counted a few times. V and J are TRBV7-3 and TRBJ1-1, with 8 bases matching TRBD1. The junction had 5 bases not matched to a gene; V was cut back by 5 bases and J by 6 bases. This CDR3 is 13 amino acids long. Germline V gene lookup returns CDR1 SGHTA and CDR2 FQGTGA. CDR3 nucleotide sequence: TGTGCCAGCAGCAACAGGGGGTTGGCTGAAGCTTTCTTT. Protein product: CASSNRGLAEAFF.

This clonotype was found a few times. The V gene is TRBV12-3 or TRBV12-4, the J gene TRBJ2-5; perhaps TRBD2 as D (6 bases). V lost 3 bases to trimming and J lost 4 bases, with 12 bases between them. The CDR3 loop spans 14 amino acids. The CDR3 sequence is CASSLAGMLETQYF. CDR3 bases: TGTGCCAGCAGTTTGGCGGGGATGTTAGAGACCCAGTACTTC.

Only a few counts were recorded for this clonotype. CDR3 nucleotide sequence: TGTGCCAGCAGTGAAGGGGACAGGGCCCCTTTTTACGAGCAGTACGTC. Translating it yields CASSEGDRAPFYEQYV. J is TRBJ2-7 and V is TRBV2; TRBD1 matches 9 bases. V was pared by 1 base and J by 4 bases, with 8 bases of the junction left unmatched. Looked up from germline, CDR1 is SNHLY and CDR2 is FYNNEI. This CDR3 region has 16 residues.

This clonotype has only a few counts. The genes are TRBV7-3 and TRBJ2-3, with D possibly being TRBD2 (5 bases). The CDR3 is 14 residues long. Germline CDR1 SGHTA, CDR2 FQGTGA. V gave up 2 bases and J gave up 2 bases, with 8 bases separating them. CDR3 DNA: TGTGCCAGCAGCTTAGACGGGGACACAGATACGCAGTATTTT. It codes for CASSLDGDTDTQYF.

This clonotype was counted a few times. The chain carries TRBV20-1 and TRBJ2-3; D is unclear. The CDR3 runs to 15 residues. Germline V gene sequence: CDR1 DFQATT, CDR2 SNEGSKA (reference sequence). The ends were cut back, 3 bases at V and 2 bases at J, with 15 bases in the middle. CDR3 sequence: CSARGPLPPTDTQYF. In nucleotides, the CDR3 is TGCAGTGCTAGGGGCCCCCTACCGCCCACAGATACGCAGTATTTT.

This clonotype was seen a handful of times. The chain joins TRBV9 to TRBJ1-1; D is possibly TRBD1 (5 bases). Trimming took off 4 bases at V and 0 bases at J, with 16 bases between the two ends. Germline CDR1 reads SGDLS; CDR2 reads YYNGEE. This CDR3 spans 16 amino acids. CDR3 region: CASSPTGRGLNTEAFF. Here the CDR3 DNA reads TGTGCCAGCAGCCCCACGGGGCGAGGGCTGAACACTGAAGCTTTCTTT.

There are a few counts of this clonotype. V is TRBV7-2 and J is TRBJ1-3; unclear D gene. The ends were cut back, 1 base at V and 2 bases at J, with 9 bases in the middle. Germline CDR1 and CDR2: SGHTA and FQGNSA. The CDR3 covers 15 residues. This CDR3 is CASSLVADTGNTIYF. The CDR3, as DNA: TGTGCCAGCAGCTTAGTCGCAGATACTGGAAACACCATATATTTT.

At least ten counts were recorded for this clonotype. The rearrangement uses TRBV20-1 and TRBJ2-1; D not resolved. The V and J ends lost 3 bases and 8 bases respectively, with 14 bases between them. The CDR3 runs to 13 residues. From germline, CDR1 is DFQATT and CDR2 SNEGSKA (reference sequence). CDR3 residues: CSARILVKHEQFF. The CDR3 DNA follows: TGCAGTGCTAGGATCTTAGTTAAGCATGAGCAGTTCTTC.

The chain links TRBV4-3 to TRBJ2-3; D perhaps matches TRBD2 (5 bases). This CDR3 is 17 amino acids long. Trimming removed 0 bases at V and 2 bases at J, with 15 bases between. Per the germline V gene, CDR1 is LGHNA and CDR2 is YSLEER. The CDR3 protein is CASSQDRFGEHTDTQYF. In nucleotides, the CDR3 is TGCGCCAGCAGCCAAGATCGCTTCGGGGAACACACAGATACGCAGTATTTT.

This clonotype came up many times. The chain uses TRBV9 and TRBJ2-1, with TRBD1 matching over 11 bases. With V trimmed by 4 bases and J by 8 bases, 5 bases remained unmatched. CDR1 and CDR2 from the germline V gene are SGDLS and YYNGEE. The CDR3 runs 14 residues. CDR3 residues: CASSPGQGAYEQFF. CDR3 bases: TGTGCCAGCAGCCCTGGACAGGGGGCGTATGAGCAGTTCTTC.